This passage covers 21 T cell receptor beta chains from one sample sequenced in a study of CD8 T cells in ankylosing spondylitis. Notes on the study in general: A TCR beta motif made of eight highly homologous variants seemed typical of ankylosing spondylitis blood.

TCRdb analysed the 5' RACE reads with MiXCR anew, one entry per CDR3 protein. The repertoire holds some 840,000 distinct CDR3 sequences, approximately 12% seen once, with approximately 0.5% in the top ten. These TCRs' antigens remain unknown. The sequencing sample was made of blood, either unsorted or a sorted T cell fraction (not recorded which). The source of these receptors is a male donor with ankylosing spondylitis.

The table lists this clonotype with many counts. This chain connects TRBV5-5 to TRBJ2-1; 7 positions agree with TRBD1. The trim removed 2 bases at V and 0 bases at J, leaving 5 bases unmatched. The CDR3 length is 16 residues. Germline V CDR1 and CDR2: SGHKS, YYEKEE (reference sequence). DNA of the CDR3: TGTGCCAGCAGCTTAACAGGGGCCAGCTCCTACAATGAGCAGTTCTTC. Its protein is CASSLTGASSYNEQFF.

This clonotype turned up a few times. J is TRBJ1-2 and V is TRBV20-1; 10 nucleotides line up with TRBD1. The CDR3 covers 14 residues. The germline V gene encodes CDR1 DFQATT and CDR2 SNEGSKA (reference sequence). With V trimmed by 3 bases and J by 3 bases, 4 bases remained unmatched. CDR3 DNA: TGCAGTGCTAGGGGGACAGGGGTGGACTATGGCTACACCTTC. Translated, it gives CSARGTGVDYGYTF.

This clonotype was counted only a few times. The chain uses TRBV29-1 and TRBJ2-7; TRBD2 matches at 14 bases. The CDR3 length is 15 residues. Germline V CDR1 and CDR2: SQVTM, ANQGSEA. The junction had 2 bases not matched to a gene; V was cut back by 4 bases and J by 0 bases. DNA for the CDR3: TGCAGCGTTGGCGGGACTAGCGGGAGCTCCTACGAGCAGTACTTC. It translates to CSVGGTSGSSYEQYF.

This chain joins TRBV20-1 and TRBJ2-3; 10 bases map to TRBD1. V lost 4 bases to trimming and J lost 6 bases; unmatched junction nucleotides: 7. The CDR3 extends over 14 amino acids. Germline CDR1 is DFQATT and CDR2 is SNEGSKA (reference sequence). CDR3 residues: CSANDRGRADTQYF. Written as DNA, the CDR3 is TGCAGTGCTAACGACAGGGGGCGAGCGGATACGCAGTATTTT.

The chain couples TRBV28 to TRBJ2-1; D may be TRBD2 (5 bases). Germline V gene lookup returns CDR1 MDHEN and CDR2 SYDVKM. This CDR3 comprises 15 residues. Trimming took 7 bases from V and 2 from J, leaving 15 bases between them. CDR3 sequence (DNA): TGTGCCAGCACCCCATTCCCCGGGGCCTACAATGAGCAGTTCTTC. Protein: CASTPFPGAYNEQFF.

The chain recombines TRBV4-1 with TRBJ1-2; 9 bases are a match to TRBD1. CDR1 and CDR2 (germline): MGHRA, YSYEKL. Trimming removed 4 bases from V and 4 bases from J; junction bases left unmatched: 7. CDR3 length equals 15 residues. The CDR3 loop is CASSRRQGGGYGYTF. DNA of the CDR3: TGCGCCAGCAGCCGCCGACAGGGGGGCGGCTATGGCTACACCTTC.

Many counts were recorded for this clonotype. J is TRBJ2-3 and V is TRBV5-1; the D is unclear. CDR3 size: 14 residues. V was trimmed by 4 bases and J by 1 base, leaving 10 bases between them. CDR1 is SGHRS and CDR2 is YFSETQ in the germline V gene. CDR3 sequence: CASSQDGRTDTQYF. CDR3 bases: TGCGCCAGCAGCCAAGACGGACGCACAGATACGCAGTATTTT.

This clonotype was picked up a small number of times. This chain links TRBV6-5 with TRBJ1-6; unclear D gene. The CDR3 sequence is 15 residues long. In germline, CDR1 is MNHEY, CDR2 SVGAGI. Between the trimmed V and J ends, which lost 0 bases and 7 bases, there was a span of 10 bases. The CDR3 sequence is CASSYSMPFNSPLHF. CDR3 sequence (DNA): TGTGCCAGCAGTTACTCGATGCCCTTCAATTCACCCCTCCACTTT.

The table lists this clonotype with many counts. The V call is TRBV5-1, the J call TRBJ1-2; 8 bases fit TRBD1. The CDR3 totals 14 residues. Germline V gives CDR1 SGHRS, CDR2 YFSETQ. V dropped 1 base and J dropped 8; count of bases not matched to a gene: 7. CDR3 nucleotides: TGCGCCAGCAGCTTGTCATCGGACAGGGACGGCTACACCTTC. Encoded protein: CASSLSSDRDGYTF.

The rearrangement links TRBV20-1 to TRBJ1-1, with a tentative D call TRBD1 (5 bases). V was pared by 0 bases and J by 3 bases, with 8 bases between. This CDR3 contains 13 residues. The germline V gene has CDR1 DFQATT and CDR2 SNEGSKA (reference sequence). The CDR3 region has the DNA TGCAGTGCTAGAGAATCGGGGCACACTGAAGCTTTCTTT. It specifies CSARESGHTEAFF.

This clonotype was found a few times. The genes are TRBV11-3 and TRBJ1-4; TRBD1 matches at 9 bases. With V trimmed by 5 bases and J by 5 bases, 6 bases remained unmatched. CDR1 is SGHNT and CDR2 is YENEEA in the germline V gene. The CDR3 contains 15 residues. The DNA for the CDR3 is TGTGCCAGCAGCCCGGGACAGGGCGAAAATGAAAAACTGTTTTTT. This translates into CASSPGQGENEKLFF.

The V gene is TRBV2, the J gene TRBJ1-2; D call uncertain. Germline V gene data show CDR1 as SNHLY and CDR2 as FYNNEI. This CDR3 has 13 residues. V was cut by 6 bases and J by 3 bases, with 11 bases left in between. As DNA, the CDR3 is TGTGCCAGCAGAGACCGGCGAGACTATGGCTACACCTTC. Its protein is CASRDRRDYGYTF.

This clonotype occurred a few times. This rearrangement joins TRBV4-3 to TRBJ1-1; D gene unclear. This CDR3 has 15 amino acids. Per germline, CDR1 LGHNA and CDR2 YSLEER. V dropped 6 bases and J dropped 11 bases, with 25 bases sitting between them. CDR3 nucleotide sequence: TGCGCCAGCAGACCCTCGACCGGGAGCGGGTTTTCGGCTTTCTTT. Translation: CASRPSTGSGFSAFF.

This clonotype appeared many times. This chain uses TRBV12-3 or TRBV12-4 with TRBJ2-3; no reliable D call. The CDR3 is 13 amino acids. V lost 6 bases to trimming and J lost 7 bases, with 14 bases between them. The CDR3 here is CASRLDPTHTQYF. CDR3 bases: TGTGCCAGCAGATTGGACCCTACCCATACGCAGTATTTT.

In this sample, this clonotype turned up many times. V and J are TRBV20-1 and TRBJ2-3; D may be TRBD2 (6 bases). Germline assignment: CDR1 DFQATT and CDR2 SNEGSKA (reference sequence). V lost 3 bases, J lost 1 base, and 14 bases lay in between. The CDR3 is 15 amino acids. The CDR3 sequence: CSASDGREGTDTQYF. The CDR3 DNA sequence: TGCAGTGCTAGCGATGGGCGGGAAGGCACAGATACGCAGTATTTT.

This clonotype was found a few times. CDR3 DNA: TGTGCCAGCAGTTACGACAACACCGGGGAGCTGTTTTTT. Translation: CASSYDNTGELFF. This chain uses TRBV6-5 with TRBJ2-2, with D unresolved. In germline, CDR1 is MNHEY, CDR2 SVGAGI. There are 13 residues in the CDR3. V lost 2 bases and J lost 2, with 3 bases in between.

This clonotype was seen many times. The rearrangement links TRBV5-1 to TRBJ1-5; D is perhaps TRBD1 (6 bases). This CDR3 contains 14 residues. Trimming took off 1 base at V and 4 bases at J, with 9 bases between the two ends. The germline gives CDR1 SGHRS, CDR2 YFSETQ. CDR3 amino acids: CASSLTGINQPQHF. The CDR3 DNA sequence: TGCGCCAGCAGCTTGACAGGGATTAATCAGCCCCAGCATTTT.

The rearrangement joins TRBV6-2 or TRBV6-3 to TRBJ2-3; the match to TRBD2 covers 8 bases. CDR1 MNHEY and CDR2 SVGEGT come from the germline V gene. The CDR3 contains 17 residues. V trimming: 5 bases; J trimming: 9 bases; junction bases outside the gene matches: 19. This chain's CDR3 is CASSLRPAGAHQGTQYF. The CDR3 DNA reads TGTGCCAGCAGTCTCCGCCCAGCGGGGGCCCACCAGGGGACGCAGTATTTT.

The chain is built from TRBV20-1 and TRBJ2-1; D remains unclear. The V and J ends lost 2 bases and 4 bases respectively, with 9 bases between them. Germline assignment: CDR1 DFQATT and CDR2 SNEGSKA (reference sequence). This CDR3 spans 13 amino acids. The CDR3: CSARRRQYNEQFF. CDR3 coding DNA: TGCAGTGCTAGACGGCGTCAGTACAATGAGCAGTTCTTC.

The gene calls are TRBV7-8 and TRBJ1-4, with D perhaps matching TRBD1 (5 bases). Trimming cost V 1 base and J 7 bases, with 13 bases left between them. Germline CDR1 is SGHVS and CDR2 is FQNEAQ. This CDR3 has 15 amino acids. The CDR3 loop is CASSLESGLGEKLFF. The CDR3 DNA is TGTGCCAGCAGCTTAGAATCAGGGCTCGGTGAAAAACTGTTTTTT.

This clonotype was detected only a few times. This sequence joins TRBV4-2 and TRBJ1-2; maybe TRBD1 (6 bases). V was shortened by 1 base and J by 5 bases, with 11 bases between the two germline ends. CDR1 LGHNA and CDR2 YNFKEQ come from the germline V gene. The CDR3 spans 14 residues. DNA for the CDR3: TGTGCCAGCAGCCAAGGCCCAGGGGCGTATGGCTACACCTTC. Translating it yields CASSQGPGAYGYTF.